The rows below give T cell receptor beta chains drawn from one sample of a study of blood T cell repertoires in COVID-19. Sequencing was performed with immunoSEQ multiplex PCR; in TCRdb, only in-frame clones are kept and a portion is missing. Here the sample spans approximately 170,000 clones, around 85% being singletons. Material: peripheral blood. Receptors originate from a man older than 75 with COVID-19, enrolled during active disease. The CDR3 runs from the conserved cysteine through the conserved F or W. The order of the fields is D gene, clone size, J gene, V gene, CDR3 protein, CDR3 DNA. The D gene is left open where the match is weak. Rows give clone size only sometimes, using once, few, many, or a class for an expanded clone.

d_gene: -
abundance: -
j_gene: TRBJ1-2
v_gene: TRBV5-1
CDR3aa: CASSGTGTNVYGYTF
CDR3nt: TGCGCCAGCAGCGGAACTGGGACAAACGTTTATGGCTACACCTTC

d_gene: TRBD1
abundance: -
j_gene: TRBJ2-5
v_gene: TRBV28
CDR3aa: CASRTGGWETQYF
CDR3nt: TGTGCCAGCAGGACAGGGGGTTGGGAGACCCAGTACTTC

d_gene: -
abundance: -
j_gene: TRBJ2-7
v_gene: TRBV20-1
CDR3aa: CSAGSSYEQYF
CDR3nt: TGCAGTGCTGGGAGCTCCTACGAGCAGTACTTC

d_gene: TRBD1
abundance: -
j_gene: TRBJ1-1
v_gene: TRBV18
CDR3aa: CASSPLGTDLNTEAFF
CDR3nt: TGTGCCAGCTCACCCCTTGGGACAGATTTGAACACTGAAGCTTTCTTT

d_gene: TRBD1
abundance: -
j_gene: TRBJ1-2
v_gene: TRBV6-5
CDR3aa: CASRSDRDYGYTF
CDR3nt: TGTGCCAGCAGATCGGACAGGGATTATGGCTACACCTTC

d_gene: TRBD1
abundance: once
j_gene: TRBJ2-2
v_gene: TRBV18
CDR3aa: CASSPGGAGTGELFF
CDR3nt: TGTGCCAGCTCTCCAGGGGGCGCCGGCACCGGGGAGCTGTTTTTT

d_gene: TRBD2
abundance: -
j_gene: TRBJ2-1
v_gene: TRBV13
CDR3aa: CASSTSGRSSYNEQFF
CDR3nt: TGTGCCAGCAGCACTAGCGGGCGGAGCTCCTACAATGAGCAGTTCTTC

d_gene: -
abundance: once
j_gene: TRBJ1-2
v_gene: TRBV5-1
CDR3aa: CASSLERRVYGYTF
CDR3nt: TGCGCCAGCAGCTTGGAACGGCGGGTTTATGGCTACACCTTC

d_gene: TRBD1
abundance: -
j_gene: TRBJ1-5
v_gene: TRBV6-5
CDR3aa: CATLDRADSNQPQHF
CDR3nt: TGTGCCACCCTAGACAGGGCTGATAGCAATCAGCCCCAGCATTTT

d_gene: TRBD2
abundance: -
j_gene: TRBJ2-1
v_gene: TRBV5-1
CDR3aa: CASSLVLAGTGYNEQFF
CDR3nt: TGCGCCAGCAGCTTGGTGCTAGCGGGGACGGGTTACAATGAGCAGTTCTTC

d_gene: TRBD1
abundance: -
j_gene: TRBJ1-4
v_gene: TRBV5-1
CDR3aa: CASSPGTGEEKLFF
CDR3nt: TGCGCCAGCAGCCCCGGGACAGGGGAGGAAAAACTGTTTTTT

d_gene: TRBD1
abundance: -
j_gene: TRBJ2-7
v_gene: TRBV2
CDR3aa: CASSGGTGGYEQYF
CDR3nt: TGTGCCAGCAGTGGGGGGACAGGGGGCTACGAGCAGTACTTC

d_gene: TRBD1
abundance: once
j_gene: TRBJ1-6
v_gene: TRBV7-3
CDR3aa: CASSGAGGSPLHF
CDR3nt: TGTGCCAGCAGCGGAGCAGGGGGGTCACCCCTCCACTTT

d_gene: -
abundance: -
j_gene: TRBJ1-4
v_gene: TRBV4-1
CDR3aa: CASTPGQGKEEKLFF
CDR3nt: TGCGCCAGCACCCCGGGGCAGGGGAAAGAGGAAAAACTGTTTTTT

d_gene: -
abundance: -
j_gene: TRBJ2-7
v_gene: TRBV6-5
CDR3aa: CASGRGGEFSYEQYF
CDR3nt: TGTGCCAGCGGTAGGGGGGGCGAGTTCTCCTACGAGCAGTACTTC

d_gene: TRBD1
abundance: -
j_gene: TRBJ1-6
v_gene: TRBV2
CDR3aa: CASSEGTEILYSPLHF
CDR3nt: TGTGCCAGCAGTGAGGGGACAGAAATACTGTACTCACCCCTCCACTTT

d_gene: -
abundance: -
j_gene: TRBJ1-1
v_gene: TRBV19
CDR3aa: CASSTVRFTEAFF
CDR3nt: TGTGCCAGTAGCACGGTCCGTTTTACTGAAGCTTTCTTT